The 32 T cell receptor beta chains presented below share a single source sample, sequenced in a study of blood T cells in healthy people across ages. A second PCR, run for about 7 to 12 cycles, used a sample-barcoded 5' primer plus a J-beta primer mix. TCRdb fed the 5' RACE reads into MiXCR, producing one record per CDR3 protein. The sample shows 550,000 to 800,000 distinct CDR3 sequences, about 21% of them seen only once. The sequenced material came from blood. The receptors shown here come from an older man in good health.

The chain has TRBV6-1 and TRBJ1-5; 7 bases match TRBD1. There are 15 residues in the CDR3. Germline values: CDR1 MNHNS, CDR2 SASEGT. V lost 1 base and J lost 4; bases outside the gene matches: 4. CDR3 region: CASSEVGQLNQPQHF. The CDR3 bases are TGTGCCAGCAGTGAAGTGGGACAGTTAAATCAGCCCCAGCATTTT.

This clonotype was recorded a few times. An end of the junction does not agree with germline; a read error may underlie this. CDR3 DNA: TGTGCCAGCATACCGTGGGGGATGAACACTGAGGCTTTCTTT. Its protein product is CASIPWGMNTEAFF. The chain uses TRBV7-9 and TRBJ1-1; tentative D call: TRBD1 (5 bases). The CDR3 extends over 14 amino acids. In germline, CDR1 is SEHNR, CDR2 FQNEAQ (reference sequence).

The V call is TRBV20-1, the J call TRBJ2-7, with 9 bases lining up with TRBD1. V lost 3 bases, J lost 4 bases, and 4 bases stayed unmatched. The germline gives CDR1 DFQATT, CDR2 SNEGSKA (reference sequence). CDR3 length: 13 residues. CDR3 residues: CSASGDRAYEQYF. For the CDR3, the DNA is TGCAGTGCTAGCGGGGACAGGGCGTACGAGCAGTACTTC.

This clonotype was observed at least ten times. The chain recombines TRBV2 with TRBJ2-1; D is perhaps TRBD2 (6 bases). This CDR3 is 14 amino acids long. From germline, CDR1 is SNHLY and CDR2 FYNNEI. V was pared by 7 bases and J by 3 bases, with 13 bases between. The CDR3 spells CASNVPSDYNEQFF. In DNA, the CDR3 is TGTGCCAGCAATGTGCCTAGCGACTACAATGAGCAGTTCTTC.

The gene calls are TRBV29-1 and TRBJ2-5; a weak D match, TRBD2 (6 bases). The CDR3 runs to 11 residues. CDR1 is SQVTM, CDR2 ANQGSEA, per germline. CDR3 coding DNA: TGCAACGGGGGACTGGAAGAGACCCAGTACTTC. The encoded protein is CNGGLEETQYF.

This rearrangement joins TRBV13 to TRBJ2-1, with TRBD2 identical over 7 bases. J lost 0 bases, V lost 5 bases, and 7 bases had no gene match. The CDR3 contains 16 residues. Per germline, CDR1 PRHDT and CDR2 FYEKMQ (reference sequence). DNA for the CDR3: TGTGCCAGCAGCCCCGGGAGCGGGAACTCCTACAATGAGCAGTTCTTC. This translates into CASSPGSGNSYNEQFF. Drawing the rest from reference TRBV13 and TRBJ2-1, the complete variable domain is AAGVIQSPRHLIKEKRETATLKCYPIPRHDTVYWYQQGPGQDPQFLISFYEKMQSDKGSIPDRFSAQQFSDYHSELNMSSLELGDSALYFCASSPGSGNSYNEQFFGPGTRLTVL.

Of note for this clonotype: Sequence at one end of the junction differs from germline and may be a read error. CDR3 coding DNA: TGCGCCAGCGGCTTGGATCCTAGCGGGAAGGATACGCAGTATTTT. It translates to CASGLDPSGKDTQYF. The V and J genes are TRBV5-1 and TRBJ2-3; 9 bases match TRBD2. Germline CDR1 SGHRS, CDR2 YFSETQ. This CDR3 spans 15 amino acids. The entire variable domain, with the rest obtained from reference TRBV5-1 and TRBJ2-3, is as follows: KAGVTQTPRYLIKTRGQQVTLSCSPISGHRSVSWYQQTPGQGLQFLFEYFSETQRNKGNFPGRFSGRQFSNSRSEMNVSTLELGDSALYLCASGLDPSGKDTQYFGPGTRLTVL.

The chain has TRBV3-1 and TRBJ2-4; TRBD1 might be the D (5 bases). Between the trimmed V and J ends, which lost 0 bases and 9 bases, there was a span of 21 bases. This CDR3 is 17 amino acids long. Germline CDR1 reads LGHDT; CDR2 reads YNNKEL (reference sequence). The DNA for the CDR3 is TGTGCCAGCAGCCAAGAAGGGTCGACTGGGGTAAGGGGCATTCAGTACTTC. This sequence encodes CASSQEGSTGVRGIQYF.

This clonotype was seen only a few times. The chain uses TRBV20-1 and TRBJ1-5, with 8 bases identical to TRBD1. CDR3 length: 14 amino acids. V dropped 5 bases and J dropped 3; count of bases not matched to a gene: 6. The germline V gene encodes CDR1 DFQATT and CDR2 SNEGSKA (reference sequence). DNA for the CDR3: TGCAGTGCTTGGACGGACAGGGACAATCAGCCCCAGCATTTT. Its translation: CSAWTDRDNQPQHF.

This clonotype was seen a handful of times. This chain connects TRBV28 to TRBJ2-1, with TRBD1 matching 9 bases. Germline CDR1 is MDHEN and CDR2 is SYDVKM. Trimming cost V 5 bases and J 6 bases; bases outside gene matches: 2. The CDR3 spans 13 residues. The CDR3 here is CASSGDRVNEQFF. Written as DNA, the CDR3 is TGTGCCAGCAGTGGGGACAGGGTCAATGAGCAGTTCTTC.

The chain recombines TRBV4-1 with TRBJ2-6; a possible D gene is TRBD1 (6 bases). This CDR3 is built from 18 residues. Germline CDR1 is MGHRA and CDR2 is YSYEKL. With 4 bases removed from V and 0 bases from J, the gap between germline ends came to 16 bases. The CDR3 region has the DNA TGCGCCAGCAGCCGGATCAGAATACAGGGCTCTGGGGCCAACGTCCTGACTTTC. Amino acid sequence: CASSRIRIQGSGANVLTF.

The table lists this clonotype with a few counts. The chain has TRBV29-1 and TRBJ2-3, with 7 bases matching TRBD2. J gave up 3 bases and V 4 bases, and 10 bases lay outside the gene matches. The CDR3 sequence is 15 residues long. CDR1 and CDR2 (germline): SQVTM, ANQGSEA. The DNA of the CDR3 is TGCAGCGTTGGGGGCCCCGAGGGAGGGACAGATACGCAGTATTTT. Translating gives CSVGGPEGGTDTQYF.

The genes are TRBV6-1 and TRBJ2-1, with a tentative D call TRBD2 (5 bases). Trimming took 6 bases from V and 8 from J, leaving 26 bases between them. Germline V CDR1 and CDR2: MNHNS, SASEGT. This CDR3 contains 17 residues. CDR3 residues: CASSDPGSTFNLHEQFF. CDR3 DNA: TGTGCCAGCAGCGACCCGGGGAGTACCTTCAACCTCCATGAGCAGTTCTTC.

This clonotype showed up just a few times. The V gene is TRBV5-1, the J gene TRBJ2-1; weak D call: TRBD2 (6 bases). CDR1 and CDR2 (germline): SGHRS, YFSETQ. This CDR3 spans 16 amino acids. Trimming removed 0 bases from V and 0 bases from J, with 10 bases in between. The CDR3 DNA sequence: TGCGCCAGCAGCTTGGGTAGCGGTCCCTCCTACAATGAGCAGTTCTTC. Translation gives CASSLGSGPSYNEQFF.

The rearrangement links TRBV4-1 to TRBJ2-7, with 10 bases lining up with TRBD2. The J segment lost 2 bases and the V segment lost 1 base, leaving 5 bases of the junction unmatched. Germline CDR1 and CDR2: MGHRA and YSYEKL. The CDR3 spans 16 residues. CDR3 DNA sequence: TGCGCCAGCAGCCAAGTGACTAGCGGGCTTACCTACGAGCAGTACTTC. This translates into CASSQVTSGLTYEQYF.

The V call is TRBV7-2, the J call TRBJ2-5, with D hard to call. The J call is in doubt because the DNA end fits TRBJ2-7 better. CDR1 and CDR2 (germline): SGHTA, FQGNSA. This CDR3 region has 15 residues. The chain's CDR3 is CASSLAVGMGYEQYF. The CDR3 nucleotides are TGTGCCAGCAGCTTAGCGGTAGGGATGGGTTACGAGCAGTACTTC.

This clonotype occurred many times. V and J are TRBV9 and TRBJ1-1; D not resolved. Germline loops: CDR1 SGDLS, CDR2 YYNGEE. With 3 bases removed from V and 8 bases from J, the gap between germline ends came to 14 bases. The CDR3 has 13 amino acids. CDR3 nucleotides: TGTGCCAGCAGCGCACTTACGGGCGCCGAAGCTTTCTTT. This gives the protein CASSALTGAEAFF.

This clonotype was observed a few times. This chain connects TRBV10-2 to TRBJ2-3; 8 positions match TRBD2. The CDR3 loop spans 14 amino acids. V gave up 7 bases and J gave up 4 bases; unmatched junction bases: 7. Germline loops: CDR1 WSHSY, CDR2 SAAADI. Here the CDR3 reads CASTGAGVADTQYF. Here the CDR3 DNA reads TGCGCCAGCACTGGAGCGGGAGTTGCAGATACGCAGTATTTT.

The V and J genes are TRBV29-1 and TRBJ2-1; TRBD2 matches 9 bases. The V segment lost 8 bases and the J segment 4 bases; nucleotides outside the gene matches: 6. The CDR3 consists of 13 residues. CDR1 and CDR2 (germline): SQVTM, ANQGSEA. The CDR3 region has the DNA TGCAGCTCGGGGCTAGCGGGGTACAATGAGCAGTTCTTC. Protein: CSSGLAGYNEQFF.

V usage is TRBV7-2 and J usage is TRBJ2-5; D tentatively reads TRBD1 or TRBD2 (6 bases each). The CDR3 is 16 residues long. Germline V gene sequence: CDR1 SGHTA, CDR2 FQGNSA. V was shortened by 1 base and J by 1 base, with 13 bases between the two germline ends. The CDR3 loop reads CASSLEGPGAQETQYF. CDR3 DNA sequence: TGTGCCAGCAGCTTAGAGGGCCCGGGGGCCCAAGAGACCCAGTACTTC.

The chain couples TRBV20-1 to TRBJ2-1; unclear D gene. This CDR3 spans 12 amino acids. Germline assignment: CDR1 DFQATT and CDR2 SNEGSKA (reference sequence). V dropped 3 bases and J dropped 4 bases, with 7 bases sitting between them. CDR3: CSASTGYNEQFF. The CDR3 DNA is TGCAGTGCTAGTACGGGTTACAATGAGCAGTTCTTC.

This clonotype appeared a few times. The CDR3 loop reads CASSPTGSSEYEQYF. The CDR3 nucleotides are TGTGCCAGCTCACCGACAGGGAGTAGTGAGTACGAGCAGTACTTC. This chain links TRBV18 with TRBJ2-7; 7 nucleotides agree with TRBD1. The CDR3 has 15 residues. The trim removed 3 bases at V and 4 bases at J, leaving 9 bases unmatched. Germline CDR1 and CDR2: KGHSH and LQKENI.

In this sample, this clonotype turned up a few times. The junction departs from the called germline gene at one end, perhaps through a read error. The CDR3 spells CRARGNPEGQTNIQYF. As DNA, the CDR3 is TGCAGGGCTAGAGGTAATCCCGAGGGACAGACAAACATTCAGTACTTC. This rearrangement joins TRBV20-1 to TRBJ2-4; 7 nucleotides agree with TRBD1. The CDR3 loop spans 16 amino acids. Germline CDR1 reads DFQATT; CDR2 reads SNEGSKA (reference sequence).

This clonotype was detected a few times. The rearrangement links TRBV12-3 or TRBV12-4 to TRBJ1-2; no firm D call. With 0 bases removed from V and 6 bases from J, the gap between germline ends came to 5 bases. The CDR3 length is 12 residues. For the CDR3, the DNA is TGTGCCAGCAGTTTAGCGCAGAATGGCTACACCTTC. It translates to CASSLAQNGYTF.

In its sample, this clonotype was seen many times. The V and J genes are TRBV6-5 and TRBJ2-5; tentative D call: TRBD1 (6 bases). The CDR3 extends over 13 amino acids. With 6 bases removed from V and 4 bases from J, the gap between germline ends came to 12 bases. The V gene's germline CDR1 is MNHEY and CDR2 SVGAGI. CDR3 in DNA: TGTGCCAGCAGAACCTCAGGGGTAGAGACCCAGTACTTC. Protein sequence: CASRTSGVETQYF.

This clonotype was detected only a few times. The V call is TRBV20-1, the J call TRBJ2-5; 10 positions agree with TRBD2. This CDR3 is built from 13 residues. Trimming removed 5 bases from V and 5 bases from J; junction bases left unmatched: 5. Germline V CDR1 and CDR2: DFQATT, SNEGSKA (reference sequence). The CDR3 sequence: CSALLAGRETQYF. The CDR3 nucleotides read TGCAGTGCTCTACTAGCGGGACGGGAGACCCAGTACTTC.

The V call is TRBV9, the J call TRBJ2-1; 9 positions match TRBD1. Germline CDR1 reads SGDLS; CDR2 reads YYNGEE. The CDR3 spans 15 residues. The junction had 5 bases not matched to a gene; V was cut back by 0 bases and J by 7 bases. The CDR3, as DNA: TGTGCCAGCAGCGTAGAGGGACAGGGCAGGAATGAGCAGTTCTTC. This sequence encodes CASSVEGQGRNEQFF.

V is TRBV5-6 and J is TRBJ1-1; the D gene is possibly TRBD1 (5 bases). In germline, CDR1 is SGHDT, CDR2 YYEEEE. The CDR3 length is 16 residues. V shed 4 bases and J shed 4 bases, with 20 bases lying between them. The CDR3 DNA is TGTGCCAGCAGCGCCCTCGGGACCAATAGGGGCACTGAAGCTTTCTTT. Translated, it gives CASSALGTNRGTEAFF.

This clonotype was found a few times. The CDR3 DNA sequence: TGTGCCAGCAGCTTCGAACAGGGGGCGAACACTGAAGCTTTCTTT. It translates to CASSFEQGANTEAFF. The chain recombines TRBV7-2 with TRBJ1-1, with 9 positions matching TRBD1. Per germline, CDR1 SGHTA and CDR2 FQGNSA. The CDR3 consists of 15 residues. The V and J ends lost 3 bases and 1 base, in that order; junction bases with no gene match: 3.

The rearrangement uses TRBV9 and TRBJ1-1; TRBD1 matches 10 bases. Germline assignment: CDR1 SGDLS and CDR2 YYNGEE. V dropped 4 bases and J dropped 8; count of bases not matched to a gene: 8. The CDR3 is 14 residues long. This CDR3 reads CASSFGTGAKEAFF. In nucleotides, the CDR3 is TGTGCCAGCAGCTTTGGGACAGGGGCTAAAGAAGCTTTCTTT.

About this clonotype itself: A read error may produce the germline difference seen at one junction end. J is TRBJ2-5 and V is TRBV28; 10 bases match TRBD1. The CDR3 is made up of 15 amino acids. CDR1 is MDHEN and CDR2 is SYDVKM in the germline V gene. CDR3 sequence reads: CASSETGGPQETQHF. The CDR3 region has the DNA TGTGCCAGCAGCGAGACAGGGGGCCCTCAAGAGACCCAGCACTTC. Full variable domain (remainder filled in from reference TRBV28 and TRBJ2-5): DVKVTQSSRYLVKRTGEKVFLECVQDMDHENMFWYRQDPGLGLRLIYFSYDVKMKEKGDIPEGYSVSREKKERFSLILESASTNQTSMYLCASSETGGPQETQHFGPGTRLLVL.

The chain has TRBV2 and TRBJ2-1; D might be TRBD1 (6 bases). V was trimmed by 8 bases and J by 0 bases, leaving 14 bases between them. This CDR3 is 15 amino acids long. Germline V gene sequence: CDR1 SNHLY, CDR2 FYNNEI. CDR3 sequence reads: CASRKTGSSYNEQFF. CDR3 nucleotides: TGTGCCAGCCGAAAAACAGGGAGCTCCTACAATGAGCAGTTCTTC.